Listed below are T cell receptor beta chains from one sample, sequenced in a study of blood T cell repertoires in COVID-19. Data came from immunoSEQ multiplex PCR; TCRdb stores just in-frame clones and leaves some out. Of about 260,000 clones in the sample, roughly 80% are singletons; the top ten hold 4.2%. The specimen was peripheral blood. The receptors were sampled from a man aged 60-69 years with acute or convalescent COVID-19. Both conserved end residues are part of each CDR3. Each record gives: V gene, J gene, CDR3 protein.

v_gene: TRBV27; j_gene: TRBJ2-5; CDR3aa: CAASRGAQETQYF
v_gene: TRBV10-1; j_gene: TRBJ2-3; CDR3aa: CASSASVGGFTDTQYF
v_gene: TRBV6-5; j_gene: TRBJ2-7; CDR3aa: CASSYSSGRAYEQYF
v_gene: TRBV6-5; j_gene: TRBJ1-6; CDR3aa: CASSRPGALHF
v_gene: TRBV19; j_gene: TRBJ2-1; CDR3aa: CASSIRDRALDEQFF
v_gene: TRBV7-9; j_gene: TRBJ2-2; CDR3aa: CASSPRDYPNTGELFF
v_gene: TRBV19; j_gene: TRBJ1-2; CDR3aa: CASRNRDRGYGYTF
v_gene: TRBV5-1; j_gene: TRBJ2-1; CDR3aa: CASRPEEFGYNEQFF
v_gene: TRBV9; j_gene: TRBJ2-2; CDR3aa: CASSPRGGLPASGELFF
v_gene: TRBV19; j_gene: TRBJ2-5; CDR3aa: CASSQGRETQYF
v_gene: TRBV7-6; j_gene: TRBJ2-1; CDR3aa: CASSSGTSGGISYNEQFF
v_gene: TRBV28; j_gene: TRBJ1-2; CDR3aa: CASASWTGRYGYTF
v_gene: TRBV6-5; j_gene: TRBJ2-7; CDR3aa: CASSPTGGGSYEQYF
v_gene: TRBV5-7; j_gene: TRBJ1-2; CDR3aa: CASSGSDRVLDYGYTF
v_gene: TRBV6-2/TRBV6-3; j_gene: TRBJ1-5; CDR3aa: CASSRTTGALNQPQHF
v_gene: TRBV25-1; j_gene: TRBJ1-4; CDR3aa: CASSEYALGREKLFF
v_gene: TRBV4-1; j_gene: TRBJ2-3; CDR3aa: CASSQALAGDTQYF
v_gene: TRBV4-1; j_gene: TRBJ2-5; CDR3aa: CASSQERGNRGQETQYF
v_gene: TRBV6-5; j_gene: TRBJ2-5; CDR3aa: CASSYSGSHETQYF
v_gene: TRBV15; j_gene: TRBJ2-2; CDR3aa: CATSRGQGWNTGELFF
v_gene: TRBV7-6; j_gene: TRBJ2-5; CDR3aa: CASSLSPSGGYRSQYF
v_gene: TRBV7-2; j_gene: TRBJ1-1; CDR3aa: CASSLGGLGIGFLGTEAFF
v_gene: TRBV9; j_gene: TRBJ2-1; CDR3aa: CASSATGTGDASGQFF
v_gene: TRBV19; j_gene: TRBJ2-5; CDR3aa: CASSQQETQYF
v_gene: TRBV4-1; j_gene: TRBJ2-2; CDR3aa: CASSLLQGIGGELFF
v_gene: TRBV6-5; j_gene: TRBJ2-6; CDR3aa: CASRGMASGANVLTF
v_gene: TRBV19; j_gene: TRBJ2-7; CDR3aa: CASSMGQSYEQYF
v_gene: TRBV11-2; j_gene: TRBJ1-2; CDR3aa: CASSLGAGPNYGYTF
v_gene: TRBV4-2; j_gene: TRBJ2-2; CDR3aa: CASSQGQGRTGELFF
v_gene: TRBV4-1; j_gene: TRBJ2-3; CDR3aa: CASSQLTDTQYF